This TCR beta chain was obtained from a study of T cells in localized non-small cell lung cancer. General study findings and limits: Uninvolved adjacent lung, not tumor, had the highest T cell clonality. A higher density of T cells in blood coincided with extended overall survival. The study sequenced only one region of the tumor. As a result, intratumor heterogeneity could not be excluded and remains possible.

This table comes from immunoSEQ multiplex PCR, and its TCRdb copy is limited to in-frame clones, with some not included. Of tens of thousands of clones listed, about four fifths are singletons. As to this clone: Its antigen is currently unknown.

With V trimmed by 3 bases and J by 1 base, 2 bases remained unmatched. CDR1 is LGHNA, CDR2 YNFKEQ, per germline. The CDR3 sequence is 16 residues long. V usage is TRBV4-2 and J usage is TRBJ2-2, with 10 bases aligning to TRBD2. This TCR was recovered from a man aged 35 to 70 with stage II lung adenocarcinoma. The specimen was PBMCs, collected before any cancer treatment. The CDR3 DNA reads as TGTGCCAGCAGCCAGGGGACTAGCGTGAACACCGGGGAGCTGTTTTTT. Translating it yields CASSQGTSVNTGELFF.